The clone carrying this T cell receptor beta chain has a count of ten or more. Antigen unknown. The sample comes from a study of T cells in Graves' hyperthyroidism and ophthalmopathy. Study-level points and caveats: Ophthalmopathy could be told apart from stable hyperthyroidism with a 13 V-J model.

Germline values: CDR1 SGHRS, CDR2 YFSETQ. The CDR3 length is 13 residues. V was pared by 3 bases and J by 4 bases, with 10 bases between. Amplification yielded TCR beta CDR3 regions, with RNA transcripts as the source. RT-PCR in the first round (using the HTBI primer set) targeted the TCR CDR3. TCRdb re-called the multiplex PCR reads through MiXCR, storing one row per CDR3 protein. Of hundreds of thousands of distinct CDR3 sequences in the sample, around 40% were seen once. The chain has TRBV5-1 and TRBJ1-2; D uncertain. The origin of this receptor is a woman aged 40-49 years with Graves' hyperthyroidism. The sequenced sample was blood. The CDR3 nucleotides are TGCGCCAGCAGCTCGGACGTCGCCTATGGCTACACCTTC. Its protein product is CASSSDVAYGYTF.